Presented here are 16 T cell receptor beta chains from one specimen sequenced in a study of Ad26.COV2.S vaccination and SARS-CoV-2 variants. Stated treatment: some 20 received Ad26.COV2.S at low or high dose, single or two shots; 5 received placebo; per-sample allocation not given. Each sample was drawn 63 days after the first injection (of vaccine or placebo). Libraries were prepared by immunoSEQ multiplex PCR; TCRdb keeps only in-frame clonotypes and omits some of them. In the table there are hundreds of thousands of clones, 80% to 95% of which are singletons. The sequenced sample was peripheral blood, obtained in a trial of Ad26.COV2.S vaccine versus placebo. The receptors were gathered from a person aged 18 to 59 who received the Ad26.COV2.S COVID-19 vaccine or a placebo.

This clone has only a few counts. Here the CDR3 reads CASSQAGGVNTEAFF. The CDR3 bases are TGTGCCAGCAGCCAAGCCGGAGGAGTGAACACTGAAGCTTTCTTT. The chain carries TRBV3-1 (or the pseudogene TRBV3-2) and TRBJ1-1; no clear D gene. Trimming left V 1 base short and J 0 bases short, with 9 bases between. The CDR3 runs to 15 residues. Germline CDR1 is LGHDT and CDR2 is YNNKEL (reference sequence).

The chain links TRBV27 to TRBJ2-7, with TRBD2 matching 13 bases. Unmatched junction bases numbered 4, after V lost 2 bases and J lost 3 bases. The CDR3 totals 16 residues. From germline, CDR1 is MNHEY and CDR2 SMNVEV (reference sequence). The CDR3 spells CASSLLGTSGIYEQYF. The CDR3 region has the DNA TGTGCCAGCAGTTTACTCGGGACTAGCGGGATCTACGAGCAGTACTTC.

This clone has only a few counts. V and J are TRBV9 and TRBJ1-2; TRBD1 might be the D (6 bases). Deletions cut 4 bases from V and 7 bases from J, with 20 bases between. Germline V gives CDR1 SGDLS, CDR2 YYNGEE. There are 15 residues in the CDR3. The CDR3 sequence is CASSNDMTGLGGYTF. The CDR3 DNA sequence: TGTGCCAGCAGCAATGATATGACAGGATTAGGTGGCTACACCTTC.

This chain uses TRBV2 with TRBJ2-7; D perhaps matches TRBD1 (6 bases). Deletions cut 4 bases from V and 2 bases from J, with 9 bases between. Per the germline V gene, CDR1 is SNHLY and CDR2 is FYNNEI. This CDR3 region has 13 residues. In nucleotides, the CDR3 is TGTGCCAGCAGTGCCGGGGACACCTACGAGCAGTACTTC. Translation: CASSAGDTYEQYF.

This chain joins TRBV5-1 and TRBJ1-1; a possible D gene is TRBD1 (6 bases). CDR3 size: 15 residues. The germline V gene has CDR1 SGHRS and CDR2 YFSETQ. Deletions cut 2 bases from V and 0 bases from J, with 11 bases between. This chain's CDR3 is CASSFGGSMNTEAFF. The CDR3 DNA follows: TGCGCCAGCAGCTTCGGGGGCTCCATGAACACTGAAGCTTTCTTT. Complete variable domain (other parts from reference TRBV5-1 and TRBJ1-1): KAGVTQTPRYLIKTRGQQVTLSCSPISGHRSVSWYQQTPGQGLQFLFEYFSETQRNKGNFPGRFSGRQFSNSRSEMNVSTLELGDSALYLCASSFGGSMNTEAFFGQGTRLTVV.

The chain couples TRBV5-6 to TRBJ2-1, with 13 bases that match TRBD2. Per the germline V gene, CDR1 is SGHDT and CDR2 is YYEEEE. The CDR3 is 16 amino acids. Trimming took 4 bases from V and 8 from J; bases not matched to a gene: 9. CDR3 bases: TGTGCCAGCAGCCGCTGGACTAGCGGGAGTTACGATGAGCAGTTCTTC. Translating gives CASSRWTSGSYDEQFF. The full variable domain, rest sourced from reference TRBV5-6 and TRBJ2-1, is DAGVTQSPTHLIKTRGQQVTLRCSPKSGHDTVSWYQQALGQGPQFIFQYYEEEERQRGNFPDRFSGHQFPNYSSELNVNALLLGDSALYLCASSRWTSGSYDEQFFGPGTRLTVL.

The CDR3 nucleotides are TGTGCCAGCAGCGCGGTTCAGTCGTTGGAAGCTTTCTTT. Its protein product is CASSAVQSLEAFF. The chain has TRBV11-2 and TRBJ1-1; no definite D call. The germline CDR1 and CDR2 sequences are SGHAT and FQNNGV. The CDR3 sequence is 13 residues long. The V gene lost 5 bases and the J gene lost 8 bases, with 15 bases spanning the gap.

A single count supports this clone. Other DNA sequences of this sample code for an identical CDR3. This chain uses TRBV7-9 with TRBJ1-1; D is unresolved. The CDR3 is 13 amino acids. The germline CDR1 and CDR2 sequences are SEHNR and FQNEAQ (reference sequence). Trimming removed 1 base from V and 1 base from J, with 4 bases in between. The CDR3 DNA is TGTGCCAGCAGCTTAGGCTCGAACACTGAAGCTTTCTTT. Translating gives CASSLGSNTEAFF.

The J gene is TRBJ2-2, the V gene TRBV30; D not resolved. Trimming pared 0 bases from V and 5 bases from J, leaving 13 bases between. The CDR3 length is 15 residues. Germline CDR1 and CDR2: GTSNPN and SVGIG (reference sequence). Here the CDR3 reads CAWSVMGFLTGELFF. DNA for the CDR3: TGTGCCTGGAGTGTAATGGGGTTCTTAACCGGGGAGCTGTTTTTT.

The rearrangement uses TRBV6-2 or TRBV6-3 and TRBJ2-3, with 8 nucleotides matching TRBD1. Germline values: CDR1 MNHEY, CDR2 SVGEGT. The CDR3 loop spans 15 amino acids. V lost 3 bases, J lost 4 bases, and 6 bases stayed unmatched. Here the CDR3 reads CASSYSDRGSDTQYF. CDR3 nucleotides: TGTGCCAGCAGTTATTCCGACAGGGGATCAGATACGCAGTATTTT.

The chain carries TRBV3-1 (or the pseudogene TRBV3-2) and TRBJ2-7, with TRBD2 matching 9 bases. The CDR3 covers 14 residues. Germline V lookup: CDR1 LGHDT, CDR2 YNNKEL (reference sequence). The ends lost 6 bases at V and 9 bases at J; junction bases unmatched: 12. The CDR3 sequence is CASSPIAGELWQYF. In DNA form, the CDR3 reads TGTGCCAGCAGTCCAATAGCGGGAGAACTCTGGCAGTACTTC.

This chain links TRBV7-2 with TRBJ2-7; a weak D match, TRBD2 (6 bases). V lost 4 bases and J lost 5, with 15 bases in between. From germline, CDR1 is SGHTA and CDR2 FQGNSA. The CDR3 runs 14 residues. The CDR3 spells CASSSRLVADEQYF. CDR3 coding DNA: TGTGCCAGCAGCTCAAGACTAGTAGCCGACGAGCAGTACTTC. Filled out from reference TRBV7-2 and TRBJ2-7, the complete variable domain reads GAGVSQSPSNKVTEKGKDVELRCDPISGHTALYWYRQSLGQGLEFLIYFQGNSAPDKSGLPSDRFSAERTGGSVSTLTIQRTQQEDSAVYLCASSSRLVADEQYFGPGTRLTVT.

The CDR3 nucleotides read TGTGCCAGCACTTTCTTGGACGCGGGCGAGCAGTACTTC. As protein: CASTFLDAGEQYF. This rearrangement joins TRBV2 to TRBJ2-7, with D perhaps TRBD2 (5 bases). V was shortened by 7 bases and J by 6 bases, with 16 bases between the two germline ends. CDR1 is SNHLY, CDR2 FYNNEI, per germline. The CDR3 is 13 amino acids.

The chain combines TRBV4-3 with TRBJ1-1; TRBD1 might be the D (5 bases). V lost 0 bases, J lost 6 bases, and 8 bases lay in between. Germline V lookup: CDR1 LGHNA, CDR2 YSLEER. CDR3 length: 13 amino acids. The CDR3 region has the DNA TGCGCCAGCAGCCAAGATGGGGCGGCTGAAGCTTTCTTT. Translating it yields CASSQDGAAEAFF.

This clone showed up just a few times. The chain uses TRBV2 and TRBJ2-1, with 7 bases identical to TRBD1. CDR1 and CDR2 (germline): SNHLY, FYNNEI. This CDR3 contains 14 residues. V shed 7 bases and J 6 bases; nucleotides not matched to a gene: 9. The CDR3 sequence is CASTVTGWSNEQFF. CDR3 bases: TGTGCCAGCACCGTGACAGGGTGGTCCAATGAGCAGTTCTTC. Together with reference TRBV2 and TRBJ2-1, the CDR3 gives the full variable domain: EPEVTQTPSHQVTQMGQEVILRCVPISNHLYFYWYRQILGQKVEFLVSFYNNEISEKSEIFDDQFSVERPDGSNFTLKIRSTKLEDSAMYFCASTVTGWSNEQFFGPGTRLTVL.

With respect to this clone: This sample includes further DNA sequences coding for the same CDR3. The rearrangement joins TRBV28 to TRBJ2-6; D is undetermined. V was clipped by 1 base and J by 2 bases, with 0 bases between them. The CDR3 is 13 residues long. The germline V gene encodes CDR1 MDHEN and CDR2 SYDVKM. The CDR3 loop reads CASSLSGANVLTF. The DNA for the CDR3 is TGTGCCAGCAGTTTATCTGGGGCCAACGTCCTGACTTTC.